Listed below are T cell receptor beta chains from one sample, sequenced in a study of blood T cells in healthy people across ages. MiXCR was run by TCRdb on the 5' RACE reads, yielding one entry per CDR3 protein. The sample records hundreds of thousands of distinct CDR3 sequences, around 50% being singletons. The source material was blood. The source of these receptors is a man aged 40-49 years in good health. Each CDR3 is given with its conserved first and last residue. Fields, in order: clone size, D gene, J gene, CDR3 length, V gene, CDR3 protein, CDR3 DNA. A D gene is named only where the DNA matches it firmly. Clone sizes are given selectively: once, few, many, or a class where the clone is expanded.

NA | TRBD1 | TRBJ2-7 | 14 | TRBV20-1 | CSAPGQAGSYEQYF | TGCAGTGCCCCGGGACAGGCGGGGAGTTACGAGCAGTACTTC
few | NA | TRBJ1-2 | 14 | TRBV14 | CASSQDWLRGGYTF | TGTGCCAGCAGCCAAGATTGGTTAAGGGGCGGCTACACCTTC
NA | NA | TRBJ2-5 | 12 | TRBV15 | CATSKGVETQYF | TGTGCCACCAGCAAGGGGGTAGAGACCCAGTACTTC
NA | TRBD1 | TRBJ2-7 | 14 | TRBV20-1 | CSARPRTGHYEQYF | TGCAGTGCTCGACCTAGGACAGGGCACTACGAGCAGTACTTC
many | TRBD2 | TRBJ2-3 | 14 | TRBV4-2 | CASSKAGITDTQYF | TGTGCCAGCAGCAAAGCGGGGATCACAGATACGCAGTATTTT
NA | NA | TRBJ1-5 | 16 | TRBV10-2 | CASAILGAPDNQPQHF | TGCGCCAGCGCCATTCTCGGGGCGCCGGATAATCAGCCCCAGCATTTT
few | NA | TRBJ1-2 | 12 | TRBV20-1 | CSATGKGYGYTF | TGCAGTGCTACGGGAAAGGGCTATGGCTACACCTTC
NA | NA | TRBJ1-2 | 12 | TRBV25-1 | CASSENQKGYTF | TGTGCCAGCAGTGAGAACCAAAAGGGCTACACCTTC
NA | NA | TRBJ1-1 | 15 | TRBV29-1 | CSVAYRSRGGTEAFF | TGCAGCGTTGCGTACCGGAGTCGGGGAGGGACTGAAGCTTTCTTT
NA | TRBD1 | TRBJ1-2 | 16 | TRBV7-9 | CASSSTTGEANYGYTF | TGTGCCAGCAGCTCTACAACAGGGGAAGCTAACTATGGCTACACCTTC
few | NA | TRBJ2-7 | 13 | TRBV15 | CATSTDPVREQYF | TGTGCCACCAGCACAGATCCGGTACGGGAGCAGTACTTC
few | NA | TRBJ2-4 | 15 | TRBV6-2/TRBV6-3 | CASRIAGGDKNIQYF | TGTGCCAGCAGAATTGCAGGGGGGGACAAAAACATTCAGTACTTC
few | NA | TRBJ2-5 | 13 | TRBV10-3 | CAISERGKETQYF | TGTGCCATCAGTGAGAGGGGGAAAGAGACCCAGTACTTC
NA | NA | TRBJ2-5 | 13 | TRBV20-1 | CSARAGYQSGQYF | TGCAGTGCTAGAGCAGGGTACCAAAGTGGGCAGTACTTC
NA | NA | TRBJ2-5 | 14 | TRBV5-1 | CASSLEASSETQYF | TGCGCCAGCAGCTTGGAGGCTAGCTCGGAGACCCAGTACTTC
few | NA | TRBJ1-4 | 16 | TRBV4-2 | CASSQEARGQDEKLFF | TGTGCCAGCAGCCAAGAGGCCCGGGGGCAAGATGAAAAACTGTTTTTT
few | NA | TRBJ1-4 | 16 | TRBV4-1 | CASSHPGGRVVEKLFF | TGCGCCAGCAGCCACCCCGGAGGACGGGTGGTTGAAAAACTGTTTTTT
NA | TRBD2 | TRBJ2-7 | 17 | TRBV9 | CASSEAGTSGSPYEQYF | TGTGCCAGCAGCGAAGCCGGGACTAGCGGGAGCCCCTACGAGCAGTACTTC
NA | NA | TRBJ1-2 | 14 | TRBV28 | CASSSTRELYGYTF | TGTGCCAGCAGTTCAACCCGGGAACTCTATGGCTACACCTTC
many | TRBD2 | TRBJ2-1 | 15 | TRBV20-1 | CSATTGTSGGWEQFF | TGCAGTGCTACGACCGGGACTAGCGGGGGGTGGGAGCAGTTCTTC
once | NA | TRBJ2-7 | 10 | TRBV7-9 | CASGVHEQYF | TGTGCCAGTGGGGTGCACGAGCAGTACTTC
NA | TRBD2 | TRBJ2-3 | 16 | TRBV7-2 | CASSLSGTSGMDTQYF | TGTGCCAGCAGCTTATCCGGGACTAGCGGGATGGATACGCAGTATTTT
NA | TRBD2 | TRBJ2-3 | 16 | TRBV12-3/TRBV12-4 | CASSLASGSSGDTQYF | TGTGCCAGCAGCCTAGCTAGCGGGAGTTCCGGAGATACGCAGTATTTT
few | NA | TRBJ2-1 | 17 | TRBV7-2 | CASSLVPSIGPQNEQFF | TGTGCCAGCAGCTTAGTCCCATCCATTGGGCCTCAGAATGAGCAGTTCTTC
few | TRBD2 | TRBJ2-5 | 18 | TRBV5-1 | CASSLVASGGRFSGAQYF | TGCGCCAGCAGCTTGGTGGCTAGCGGCGGGCGTTTTAGCGGTGCCCAGTACTTC